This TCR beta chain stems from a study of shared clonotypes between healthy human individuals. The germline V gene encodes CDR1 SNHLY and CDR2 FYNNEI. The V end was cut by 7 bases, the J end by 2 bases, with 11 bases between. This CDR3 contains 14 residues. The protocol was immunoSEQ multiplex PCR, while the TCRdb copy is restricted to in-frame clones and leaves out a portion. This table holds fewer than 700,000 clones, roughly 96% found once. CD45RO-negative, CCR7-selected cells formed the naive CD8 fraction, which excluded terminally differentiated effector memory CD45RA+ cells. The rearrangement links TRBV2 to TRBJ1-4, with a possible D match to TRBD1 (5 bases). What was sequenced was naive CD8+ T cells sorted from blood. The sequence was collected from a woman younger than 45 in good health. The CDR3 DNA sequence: TGTGCCAGCATTTCTCGGGGCACTAATGAAAAACTGTTTTTT. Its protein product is CASISRGTNEKLFF.